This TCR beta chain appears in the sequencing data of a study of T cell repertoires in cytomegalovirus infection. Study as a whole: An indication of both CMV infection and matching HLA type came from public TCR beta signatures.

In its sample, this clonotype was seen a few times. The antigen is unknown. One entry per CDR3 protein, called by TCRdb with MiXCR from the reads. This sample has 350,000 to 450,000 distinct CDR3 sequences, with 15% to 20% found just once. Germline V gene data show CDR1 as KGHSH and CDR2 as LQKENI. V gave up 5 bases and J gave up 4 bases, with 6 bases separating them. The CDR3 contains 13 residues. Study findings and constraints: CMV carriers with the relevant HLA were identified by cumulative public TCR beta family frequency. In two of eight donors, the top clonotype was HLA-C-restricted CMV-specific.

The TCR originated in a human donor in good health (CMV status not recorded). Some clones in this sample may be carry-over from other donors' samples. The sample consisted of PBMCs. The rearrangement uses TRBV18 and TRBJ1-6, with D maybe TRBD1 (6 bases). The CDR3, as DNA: TGTGCCAGCTCAACAGGGTATAATTCACCCCTCCACTTT. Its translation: CASSTGYNSPLHF. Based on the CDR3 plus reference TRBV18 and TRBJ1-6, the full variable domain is NAGVMQNPRHLVRRRGQEARLRCSPMKGHSHVYWYRQLPEEGLKFMVYLQKENIIDESGMPKERFSAEFPKEGPSILRIQQVVRGDSAAYFCASSTGYNSPLHFGNGTRLTVT.